Sequencing of this TCR beta chain was carried out in a study of blood T cells in healthy people across ages. V trimming: 1 base; J trimming: 4 bases; junction bases outside the gene matches: 5. From germline, CDR1 is DFQATT and CDR2 SNEGSKA (reference sequence). This CDR3 is 15 amino acids long. Sample-barcoded 5' priming and a J-beta primer mix drove a second PCR of roughly 6 to 12 cycles. Via MiXCR, TCRdb re-called the 5' RACE reads, giving one row per CDR3 protein. The sample carries over a million distinct CDR3 sequences, approximately 63% recorded once. Peripheral blood, about 10 milliliters per donor, was collected.

Sequenced material: blood. This receptor was obtained from a man aged 18 to 35 in good health. This chain links TRBV20-1 with TRBJ2-1, with 9 bases matching TRBD1. As DNA, the CDR3 is TGCAGTGCTAGAGCCCGGGACAGGGAGTACAATGAGCAGTTCTTC. Protein product: CSARARDREYNEQFF.